This T cell receptor (beta chain) was captured in a study of blood T cell repertoires in COVID-19. Study overall: Samples taken during acute and convalescent COVID-19 were collected in the United States, Italy and Spain.

In the authors' methods: Amplifying reference gene primers gave estimates of nucleated cell counts. Produced via immunoSEQ multiplex PCR; TCRdb's table is partial and in-frame only. V and J calls and clone size are as listed in that table; D and trimming were resolved from the DNA. This sample has approximately 270,000 clones, with about 91% found just once. Trimming took 5 bases from V and 1 from J; bases not matched to a gene: 9. This CDR3 spans 16 amino acids. Germline-derived CDR1 and CDR2 are SGHTA and FQGNSA. Individuals aged roughly 18 to 95 years were recruited from about two dozen US areas. Which cohort a participant joined came from the clinical history participants gave.

The gene calls are TRBV7-2 and TRBJ2-7; 9 bases line up with TRBD1. The origin of this receptor is a human donor in a cohort exposed to, infected with or recovered from COVID-19 (not recorded which). The donor label of this sample is uncertain. The sample comprised PBMCs or T cells enriched from blood (not recorded which). CDR3 residues: CASSPATGTGSYEQYF. CDR3 sequence (DNA): TGTGCCAGCAGCCCGGCCACCGGGACAGGGTCCTACGAGCAGTACTTC.